Following are 16 T cell receptor beta chains from one sample sequenced in a study of response to subunit inactivated influenza vaccine. Via MiXCR, TCRdb re-called the RT-PCR reads, giving one row per CDR3 protein. Found here are over 750,000 distinct CDR3 sequences, approximately 22% of them singletons; the top ten hold 10%. Material: PBMCs from blood, obtained about 5 days after vaccination. The receptors originated from a man aged 50 to 60 who received an inactivated influenza vaccine.

The table lists this clonotype with many counts. This chain joins TRBV6-5 and TRBJ2-3; D uncertain. This CDR3 is 15 amino acids long. V was trimmed by 0 bases and J by 4 bases, leaving 11 bases between them. CDR1 is MNHEY and CDR2 is SVGAGI in the germline V gene. CDR3 sequence: CASSYSRQRADTQYF. In DNA form, the CDR3 reads TGTGCCAGCAGTTACTCGAGGCAGAGAGCAGATACGCAGTATTTT.

The chain combines TRBV10-3 with TRBJ2-7; 10 bases agree with TRBD1. Germline V gene lookup returns CDR1 ENHRY and CDR2 SYGVKD. The CDR3 has 16 amino acids. Trimming cost V 6 bases and J 1 base; bases outside gene matches: 9. In DNA, the CDR3 is TGTGCCATCAGAGCCGGGACAGGGGTTTCGTCCTACGAGCAGTACTTC. It specifies CAIRAGTGVSSYEQYF.

This clonotype was counted between two and nine times. The J gene is TRBJ2-7, the V gene TRBV10-3; D may be TRBD1 (6 bases). The germline gives CDR1 ENHRY, CDR2 SYGVKD. The length of the CDR3 is 12 residues. Trimming pared 2 bases from V and 4 bases from J, leaving 6 bases between. CDR3 protein: CAISEGQYEQYF. CDR3 DNA: TGTGCCATCAGTGAGGGACAGTACGAGCAGTACTTC.

This clonotype was picked up a small number of times. V is TRBV12-5 and J is TRBJ2-1; maybe TRBD1 (6 bases). From germline, CDR1 is LGHNT and CDR2 FRNRAP. Trimming removed 5 bases at V and 5 bases at J, with 28 bases between. The CDR3 covers 19 residues. CDR3 amino acids: CASGLQPEGWGRIDNEQFF. The CDR3 DNA is TGTGCTAGTGGTCTACAGCCTGAGGGATGGGGGCGCATCGACAATGAGCAGTTCTTC. Using reference TRBV12-5 and TRBJ2-1 for the parts outside the CDR3, the full variable domain is DARVTQTPRHKVTEMGQEVTMRCQPILGHNTVFWYRQTMMQGLELLAYFRNRAPLDDSGMPKDRFSAEMPDATLATLKIQPSEPRDSAVYFCASGLQPEGWGRIDNEQFFGPGTRLTVL.

The rearrangement uses TRBV2 and TRBJ2-5, with D uncertain. This CDR3 region has 12 residues. Germline lookup yields CDR1 SNHLY and CDR2 FYNNEI. The ends were cut back, 11 bases at V and 2 bases at J, with 12 bases in the middle. This CDR3 reads CAADVDQETQYF. CDR3 nucleotide sequence: TGTGCCGCCGACGTAGATCAAGAGACCCAGTACTTC. Combining the CDR3 with reference TRBV2 and TRBJ2-5 gives the whole variable domain EPEVTQTPSHQVTQMGQEVILRCVPISNHLYFYWYRQILGQKVEFLVSFYNNEISEKSEIFDDQFSVERPDGSNFTLKIRSTKLEDSAMYFCAADVDQETQYFGPGTRLLVL.

The V and J genes are TRBV2 and TRBJ2-1; D may correspond to TRBD1 or TRBD2 (5 bases each). V was shortened by 1 base and J by 4 bases, with 11 bases between the two germline ends. Germline-derived CDR1 and CDR2 are SNHLY and FYNNEI. There are 15 residues in the CDR3. The CDR3 nucleotides are TGTGCCAGCAGTGAAGGGGACGTACGATACAATGAGCAGTTCTTC. Translated, it gives CASSEGDVRYNEQFF. Full variable domain (missing parts from reference TRBV2 and TRBJ2-1): EPEVTQTPSHQVTQMGQEVILRCVPISNHLYFYWYRQILGQKVEFLVSFYNNEISEKSEIFDDQFSVERPDGSNFTLKIRSTKLEDSAMYFCASSEGDVRYNEQFFGPGTRLTVL.

V is TRBV11-2 and J is TRBJ2-1; tentative D call: TRBD2 (5 bases). With 3 bases removed from V and 10 bases from J, the gap between germline ends came to 16 bases. The germline CDR1 and CDR2 sequences are SGHAT and FQNNGV. The length of the CDR3 is 14 residues. CDR3 in DNA: TGTGCCAGCAGCTTCCCAACAGAGGCTAGCGAGCAGTTCTTC. It translates to CASSFPTEASEQFF.

The V and J genes are TRBV28 and TRBJ2-3; 9 bases are a match to TRBD2. There are 15 residues in the CDR3. The V segment lost 8 bases and the J segment 2 bases; nucleotides outside the gene matches: 8. Germline-derived CDR1 and CDR2 are MDHEN and SYDVKM. CDR3 protein: CASSWASGNTDTQYF. Written as DNA, the CDR3 is TGTGCCAGCTCGTGGGCTAGCGGGAACACAGATACGCAGTATTTT.

This clonotype was counted only a few times. The gene calls are TRBV7-8 and TRBJ2-1; D is unresolved. Germline V gene sequence: CDR1 SGHVS, CDR2 FQNEAQ. The ends were cut back, 5 bases at V and 6 bases at J, with 14 bases in the middle. The CDR3 covers 14 residues. CDR3 sequence reads: CASSVRTGTNEQFF. CDR3 nucleotides: TGTGCCAGCAGCGTCCGTACCGGAACCAATGAGCAGTTCTTC.

The rearrangement uses TRBV6-2 or TRBV6-3 and TRBJ2-4, with D unresolved. This CDR3 is built from 11 residues. The V gene lost 5 bases and the J gene lost 3 bases, with 2 bases spanning the gap. Per germline, CDR1 MNHEY and CDR2 SVGEGT. CDR3 protein: CASSIKNIQYF. For the CDR3, the DNA is TGTGCCAGCAGTATCAAAAACATTCAGTACTTC.

This sequence joins TRBV20-1 and TRBJ2-2; either TRBD1 or TRBD2 may fit D (5 bases each). Germline loops: CDR1 DFQATT, CDR2 SNEGSKA (reference sequence). The CDR3 has 14 amino acids. CDR3 amino acids: CSVGDYFNTGELFF. The CDR3 nucleotides are TGCAGCGTGGGGGATTATTTCAACACCGGGGAGCTGTTTTTT.

This chain links TRBV9 with TRBJ2-3; 8 bases agree with TRBD2. The CDR3 is 15 residues long. J was trimmed by 4 bases and V by 7 bases; bases with no gene match: 11. Looked up from germline, CDR1 is SGDLS and CDR2 is YYNGEE. The DNA of the CDR3 is TGTGCCAGCGGGCATAGCGGGGCCGAAGCAGATACGCAGTATTTT. The encoded protein is CASGHSGAEADTQYF.

Turning to this clonotype: Compared with germline, one end of the junction differs, possibly owing to a read error. V gene TRBV27 combines with J gene TRBJ2-7; 8 bases fit TRBD1. This CDR3 spans 15 amino acids. Looked up from germline, CDR1 is MNHEY and CDR2 is SMNVEV (reference sequence). The CDR3 DNA sequence: TGTGCCAGCAGTTTCCAGGGGGCAAGTTACTACGAGCAGTCCTTC. Translated: CASSFQGASYYEQSF.

This clonotype was counted a few times. The chain combines TRBV20-1 with TRBJ1-4, with D hard to call. The CDR3 is 13 amino acids. In germline, CDR1 is DFQATT, CDR2 SNEGSKA (reference sequence). Trimming took off 3 bases at V and 5 bases at J, with 10 bases between the two ends. DNA of the CDR3: TGCAGTGCTAGTGTAGTAGAGAATGAAAAACTGTTTTTT. Translated, it gives CSASVVENEKLFF.

In this sample, this clonotype turned up once. The genes are TRBV20-1 and TRBJ2-3; the D is unclear. Germline V CDR1 and CDR2: DFQATT, SNEGSKA (reference sequence). With 5 bases removed from V and 2 bases from J, the gap between germline ends came to 8 bases. The CDR3 totals 12 residues. The CDR3 is CSAFESTDTQYF. CDR3 nucleotide sequence: TGCAGTGCTTTCGAGTCCACAGATACGCAGTATTTT.

In its sample, this clonotype was seen many times. This CDR3 is CASSLGGGLQFF. CDR3 nucleotide sequence: TGTGCCAGCAGCTTAGGAGGGGGCTTGCAGTTCTTC. This chain links TRBV7-2 with TRBJ2-1; TRBD1 matches at 7 bases. V lost 1 base, J lost 12 bases, and 3 bases stayed unmatched. This CDR3 contains 12 residues. Germline CDR1 is SGHTA and CDR2 is FQGNSA. The whole variable domain, filled in from reference TRBV7-2 and TRBJ2-1, reads GAGVSQSPSNKVTEKGKDVELRCDPISGHTALYWYRQSLGQGLEFLIYFQGNSAPDKSGLPSDRFSAERTGGSVSTLTIQRTQQEDSAVYLCASSLGGGLQFFGPGTRLTVL.